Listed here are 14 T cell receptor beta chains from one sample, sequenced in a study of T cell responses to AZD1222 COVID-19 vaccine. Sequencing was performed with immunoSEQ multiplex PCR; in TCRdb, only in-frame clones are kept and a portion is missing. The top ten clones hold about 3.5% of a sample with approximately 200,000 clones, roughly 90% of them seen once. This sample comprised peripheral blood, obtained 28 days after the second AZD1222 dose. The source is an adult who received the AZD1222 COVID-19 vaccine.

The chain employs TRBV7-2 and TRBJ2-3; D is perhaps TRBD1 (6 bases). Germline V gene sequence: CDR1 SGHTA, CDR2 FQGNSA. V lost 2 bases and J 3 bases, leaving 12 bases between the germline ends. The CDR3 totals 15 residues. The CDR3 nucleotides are TGTGCCAGCAGCTTACAAGTGGGGGCTACAGATACGCAGTATTTT. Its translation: CASSLQVGATDTQYF.

CDR3 in amino acids: CASSQPGTAYYGYTF. Here the CDR3 DNA reads TGCGCCAGCAGCCAACCCGGGACAGCCTACTATGGCTACACCTTC. The V call is TRBV10-2, the J call TRBJ1-2, with 7 nucleotides matching TRBD1. CDR1 and CDR2 from the germline V gene are WSHSY and SAAADI. There are 15 residues in the CDR3. Trimming removed 6 bases from V and 3 bases from J; junction bases left unmatched: 10.

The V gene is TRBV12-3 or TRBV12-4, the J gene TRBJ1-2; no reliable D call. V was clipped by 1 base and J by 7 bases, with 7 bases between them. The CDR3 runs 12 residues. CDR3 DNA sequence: TGTGCCAGCAGTTTAGGAGGGTTTGGCTACACCTTC. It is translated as CASSLGGFGYTF.

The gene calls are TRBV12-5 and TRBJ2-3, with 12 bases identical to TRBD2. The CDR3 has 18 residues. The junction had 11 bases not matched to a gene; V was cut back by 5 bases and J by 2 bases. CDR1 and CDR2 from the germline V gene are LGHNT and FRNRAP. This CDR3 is CASGIIPSGRVDTDTQYF. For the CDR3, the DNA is TGTGCTAGTGGTATTATTCCTAGCGGGAGGGTGGACACAGATACGCAGTATTTT.

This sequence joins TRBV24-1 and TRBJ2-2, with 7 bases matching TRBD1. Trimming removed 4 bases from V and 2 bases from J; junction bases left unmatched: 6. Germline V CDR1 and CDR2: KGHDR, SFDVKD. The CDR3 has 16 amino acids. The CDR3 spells CATSDPGTVNTGELFF. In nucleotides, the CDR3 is TGTGCCACCAGTGACCCCGGGACAGTCAACACCGGGGAGCTGTTTTTT.

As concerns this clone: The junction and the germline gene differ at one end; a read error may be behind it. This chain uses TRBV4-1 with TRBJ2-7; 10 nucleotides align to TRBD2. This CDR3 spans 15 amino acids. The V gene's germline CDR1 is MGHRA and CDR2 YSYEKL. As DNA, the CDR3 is TGCGCCAGCAGCCAAGTGAGCGGGAGGGCCTATGAGCAGTACTTC. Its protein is CASSQVSGRAYEQYF.

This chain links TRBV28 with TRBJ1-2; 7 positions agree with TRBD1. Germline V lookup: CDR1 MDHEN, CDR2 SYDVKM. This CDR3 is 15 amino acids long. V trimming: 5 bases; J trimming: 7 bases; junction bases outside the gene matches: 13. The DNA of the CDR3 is TGTGCCAGCAGTAGCCTTACAGGGGATCGGGGTGGCTACACCTTC. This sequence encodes CASSSLTGDRGGYTF.

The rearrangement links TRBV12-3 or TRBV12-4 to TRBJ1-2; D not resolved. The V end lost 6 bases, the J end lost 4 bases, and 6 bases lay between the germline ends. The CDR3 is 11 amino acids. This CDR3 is CASSHFYGYTF. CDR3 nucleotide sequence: TGTGCCAGCAGCCATTTCTATGGCTACACCTTC.

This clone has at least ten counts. The CDR3 spells CASSPSRRAGDTEAFF. Written as DNA, the CDR3 is TGTGCCAGCAGTCCCTCTAGGCGGGCGGGGGACACTGAAGCTTTCTTT. The V call is TRBV27, the J call TRBJ1-1, with D maybe TRBD1 (5 bases). The CDR3 is 16 residues long. Trimming pared 5 bases from V and 3 bases from J, leaving 19 bases between. Looked up from germline, CDR1 is MNHEY and CDR2 is SMNVEV (reference sequence).

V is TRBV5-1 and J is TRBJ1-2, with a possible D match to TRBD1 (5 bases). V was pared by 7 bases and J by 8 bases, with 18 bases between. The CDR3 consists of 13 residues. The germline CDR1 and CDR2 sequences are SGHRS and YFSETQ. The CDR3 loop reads CASSLRGLEGYTF. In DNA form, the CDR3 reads TGCGCCAGCTCATTGAGGGGACTAGAAGGCTACACCTTC.

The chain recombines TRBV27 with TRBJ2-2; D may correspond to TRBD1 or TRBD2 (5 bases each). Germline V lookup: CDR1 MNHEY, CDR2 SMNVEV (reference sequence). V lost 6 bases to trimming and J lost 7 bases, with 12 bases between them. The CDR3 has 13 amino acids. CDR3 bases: TGTGCCAGCAGCTCAGTGGGGGTCGGGGAGCTGTTTTTT. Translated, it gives CASSSVGVGELFF.

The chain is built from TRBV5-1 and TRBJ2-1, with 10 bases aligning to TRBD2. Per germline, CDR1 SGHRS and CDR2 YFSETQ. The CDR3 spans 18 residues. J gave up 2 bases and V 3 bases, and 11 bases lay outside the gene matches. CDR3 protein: CASSSIPGTSETYNEQFF. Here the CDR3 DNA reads TGCGCCAGCAGCTCGATTCCCGGGACTAGCGAGACCTACAATGAGCAGTTCTTC.

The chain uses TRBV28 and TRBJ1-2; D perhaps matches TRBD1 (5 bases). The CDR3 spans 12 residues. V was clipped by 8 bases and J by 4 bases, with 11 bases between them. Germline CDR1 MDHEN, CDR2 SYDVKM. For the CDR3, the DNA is TGTGCCAGCGGCCTGGGGGGCTATGGCTACACCTTC. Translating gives CASGLGGYGYTF.

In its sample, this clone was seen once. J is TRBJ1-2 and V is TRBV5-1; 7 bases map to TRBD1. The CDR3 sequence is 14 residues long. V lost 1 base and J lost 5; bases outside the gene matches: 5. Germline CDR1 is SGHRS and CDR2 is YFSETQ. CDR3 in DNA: TGCGCCAGCAGCTTGTTGGGACAGCCTTATGGCTACACCTTC. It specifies CASSLLGQPYGYTF.